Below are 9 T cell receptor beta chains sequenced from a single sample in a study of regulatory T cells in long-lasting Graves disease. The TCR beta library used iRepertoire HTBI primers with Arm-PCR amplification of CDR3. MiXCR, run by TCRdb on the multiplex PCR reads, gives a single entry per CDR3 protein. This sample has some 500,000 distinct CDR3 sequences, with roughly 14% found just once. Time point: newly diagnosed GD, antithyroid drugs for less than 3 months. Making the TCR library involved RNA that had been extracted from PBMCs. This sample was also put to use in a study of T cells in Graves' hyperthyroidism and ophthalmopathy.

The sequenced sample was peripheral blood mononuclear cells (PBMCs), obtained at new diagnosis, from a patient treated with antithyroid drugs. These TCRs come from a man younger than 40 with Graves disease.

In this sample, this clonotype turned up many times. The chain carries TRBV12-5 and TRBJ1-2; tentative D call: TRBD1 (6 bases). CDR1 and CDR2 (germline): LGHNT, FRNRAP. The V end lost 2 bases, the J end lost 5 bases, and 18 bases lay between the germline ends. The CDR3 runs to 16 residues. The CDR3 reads CASGLPRQGGGYGYTF. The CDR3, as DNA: TGTGCTAGTGGTTTGCCCCGGCAAGGGGGTGGGTATGGCTACACCTTC. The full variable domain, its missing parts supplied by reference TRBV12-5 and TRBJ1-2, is DARVTQTPRHKVTEMGQEVTMRCQPILGHNTVFWYRQTMMQGLELLAYFRNRAPLDDSGMPKDRFSAEMPDATLATLKIQPSEPRDSAVYFCASGLPRQGGGYGYTFGSGTRLTVV.

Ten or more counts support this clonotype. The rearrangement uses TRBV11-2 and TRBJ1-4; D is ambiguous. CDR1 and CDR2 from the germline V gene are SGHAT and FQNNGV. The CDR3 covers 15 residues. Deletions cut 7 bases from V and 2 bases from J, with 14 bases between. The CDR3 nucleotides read TGTGCCAGCACACCGGTTGCGAGGACTAATGAAAAACTGTTTTTT. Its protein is CASTPVARTNEKLFF.

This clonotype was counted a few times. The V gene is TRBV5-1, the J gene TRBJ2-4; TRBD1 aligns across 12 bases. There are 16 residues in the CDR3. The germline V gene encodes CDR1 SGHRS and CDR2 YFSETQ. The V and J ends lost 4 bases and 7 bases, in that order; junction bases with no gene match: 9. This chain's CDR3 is CASSLRDRGLPNIQYF. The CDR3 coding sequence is TGCGCCAGCAGCCTAAGGGACAGGGGGCTCCCGAACATTCAGTACTTC. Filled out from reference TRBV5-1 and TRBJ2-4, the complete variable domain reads KAGVTQTPRYLIKTRGQQVTLSCSPISGHRSVSWYQQTPGQGLQFLFEYFSETQRNKGNFPGRFSGRQFSNSRSEMNVSTLELGDSALYLCASSLRDRGLPNIQYFGAGTRLSVL.

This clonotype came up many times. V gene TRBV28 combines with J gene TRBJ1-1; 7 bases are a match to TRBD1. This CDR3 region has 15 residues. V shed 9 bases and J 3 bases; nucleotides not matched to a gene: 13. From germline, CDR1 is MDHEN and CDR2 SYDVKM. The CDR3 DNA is TGTGCCAGTACCCTCCCTCCTCAGGGGGACACTGAAGCTTTCTTT. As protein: CASTLPPQGDTEAFF.

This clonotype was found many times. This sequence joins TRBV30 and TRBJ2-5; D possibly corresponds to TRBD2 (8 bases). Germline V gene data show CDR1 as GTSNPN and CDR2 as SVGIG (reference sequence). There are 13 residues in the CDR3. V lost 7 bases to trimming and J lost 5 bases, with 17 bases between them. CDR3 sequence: CASGVAGQETQYF. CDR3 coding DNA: TGTGCCTCCGGGGTAGCGGGACAGGAGACCCAGTACTTC.

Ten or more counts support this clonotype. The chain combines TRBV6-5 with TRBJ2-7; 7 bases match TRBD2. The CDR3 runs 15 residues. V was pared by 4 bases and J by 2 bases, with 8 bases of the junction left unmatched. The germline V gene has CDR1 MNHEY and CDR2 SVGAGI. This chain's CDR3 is CASSSSGTTTYEQYF. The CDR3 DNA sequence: TGTGCCAGCAGTTCCTCCGGGACTACCACCTACGAGCAGTACTTC.

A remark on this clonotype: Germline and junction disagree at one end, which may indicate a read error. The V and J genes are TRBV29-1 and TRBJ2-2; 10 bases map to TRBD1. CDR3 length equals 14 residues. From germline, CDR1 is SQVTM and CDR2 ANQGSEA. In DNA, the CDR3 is TGCAGCGTCGGGACAGGGGATATCACCGGGGGGCTGTTTTTT. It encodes CSVGTGDITGGLFF.

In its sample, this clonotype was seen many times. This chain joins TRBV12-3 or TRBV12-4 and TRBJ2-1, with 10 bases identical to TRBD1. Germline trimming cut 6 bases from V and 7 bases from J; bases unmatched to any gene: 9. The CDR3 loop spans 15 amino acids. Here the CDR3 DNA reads TGTGCCAGCAGCCCCCCGGACAGGGGGAGAAATGAGCAGTTCTTC. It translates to CASSPPDRGRNEQFF.

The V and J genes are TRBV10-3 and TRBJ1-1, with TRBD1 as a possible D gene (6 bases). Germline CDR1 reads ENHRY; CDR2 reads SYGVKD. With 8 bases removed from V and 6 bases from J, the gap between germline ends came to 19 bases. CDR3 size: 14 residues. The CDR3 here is CAIGGTQGNPEAFF. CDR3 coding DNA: TGTGCCATCGGAGGGACACAGGGTAACCCTGAAGCTTTCTTT.